The 28 T cell receptor beta chains below were found in one sample sequenced in a study of OX40 agonist ivuxolimab in advanced cancers. Some clones are missing from TCRdb's copy, which holds only in-frame ones; the method was immunoSEQ multiplex PCR. This sample has about 46,000 clones, with 75% to 90% found just once. Sequenced here: CD4+ or CD8+ T cells sorted from blood, sampled in a trial of the OX40 agonist ivuxolimab. These receptors were obtained from an adult with an advanced solid tumor such as melanoma, head and neck, liver or kidney cancer.

This rearrangement joins TRBV11-2 to TRBJ2-1; 10 bases are shared with TRBD2. Unmatched junction bases numbered 7, after V lost 5 bases and J lost 6 bases. Germline lookup yields CDR1 SGHAT and CDR2 FQNNGV. This CDR3 comprises 15 residues. As DNA, the CDR3 is TGTGCCAGCAGCATCCCGGGACTAGCGCTCAATGAGCAGTTCTTC. Its protein is CASSIPGLALNEQFF.

About this clone: The limits of the CDR3 on the DNA are not certain, so only TCRdb's listed CDR3 is given. The V gene is TRBV9, the J gene TRBJ2-7; no check of the table's D call, TRBD1, against the DNA was made. The CDR3 is 13 residues long, ends included. Per germline, CDR1 SGDLS and CDR2 YYNGEE. CDR3 region: CASSVGGGTERNF.

The genes are TRBV6-5 and TRBJ1-1, with D tentatively TRBD1 (5 bases). V lost 6 bases, J lost 3 bases, and 8 bases lay in between. The CDR3 contains 12 residues. The V gene's germline CDR1 is MNHEY and CDR2 SVGAGI. The CDR3: CASRWGDTEAFF. The CDR3 nucleotides are TGTGCCAGCAGGTGGGGGGACACTGAAGCTTTCTTT.

This clone was recorded only once. J is TRBJ1-4 and V is TRBV5-1; TRBD1 matches at 8 bases. The CDR3 covers 15 residues. J was trimmed by 2 bases and V by 7 bases; bases with no gene match: 7. The V gene's germline CDR1 is SGHRS and CDR2 YFSETQ. The CDR3 is CASGGQGGTNEKLFF. CDR3 nucleotide sequence: TGCGCCAGCGGAGGACAGGGCGGCACTAATGAAAAACTGTTTTTT.

The chain is built from TRBV4-1 and TRBJ2-1, with D possibly TRBD2 on 5 matching bases. The CDR3 length is 15 residues. Looked up from germline, CDR1 is MGHRA and CDR2 is YSYEKL. The V and J ends lost 1 base and 2 bases respectively, with 9 bases between them. In DNA form, the CDR3 reads TGCGCCAGCAGCCAAGGAGCGGCGACCTACAATGAGCAGTTCTTC. It specifies CASSQGAATYNEQFF.

J is TRBJ2-1 and V is TRBV19, with TRBD1 matching 7 bases. CDR3 length: 17 residues. V lost 0 bases to trimming and J lost 4 bases; unmatched junction nucleotides: 9. Germline V gives CDR1 LNHDA, CDR2 SQIVND (reference sequence). In DNA form, the CDR3 reads TGTGCCAGTAGTATAGACCCGGGCAGGGGGTTATACAATGAGCAGTTCTTC. Translated, it gives CASSIDPGRGLYNEQFF.

The chain carries TRBV28 and TRBJ2-3, with 14 bases that match TRBD2. Germline V gives CDR1 MDHEN, CDR2 SYDVKM. With 5 bases clipped from V and 4 bases from J, the junction kept 17 bases outside the gene matches. The CDR3 sequence is 20 residues long. The CDR3 spells CASSRERLAGGGLQADTQYF. The CDR3 DNA reads TGTGCCAGCAGTCGGGAGAGACTAGCGGGAGGGGGGCTTCAGGCAGATACGCAGTATTTT.

This chain joins TRBV7-2 and TRBJ2-3, with D hard to call. The germline V and J ends were trimmed by 2 bases and 0 bases, with 3 bases remaining between them. The CDR3 spans 13 residues. Germline V gene data show CDR1 as SGHTA and CDR2 as FQGNSA. The CDR3 loop is CASSLISTDTQYF. In DNA, the CDR3 is TGTGCCAGCAGCTTAATAAGCACAGATACGCAGTATTTT. Together with reference TRBV7-2 and TRBJ2-3, the CDR3 gives the full variable domain: GAGVSQSPSNKVTEKGKDVELRCDPISGHTALYWYRQSLGQGLEFLIYFQGNSAPDKSGLPSDRFSAERTGGSVSTLTIQRTQQEDSAVYLCASSLISTDTQYFGPGTRLTVL.

Turning to this clone: The junction and the germline gene differ at one end; a read error may be behind it. The genes are TRBV9 and TRBJ2-6, with D tentatively TRBD1 (6 bases). The CDR3 loop spans 15 amino acids. Germline values: CDR1 SGDLS, CDR2 YYNGEE. The CDR3 DNA reads as TGTGCCAACAGCGAGTCAGGGGCTGGGGCCAACGTCCTGACTTTC. It translates to CANSESGAGANVLTF.

V gene TRBV2 combines with J gene TRBJ2-1; perhaps D is TRBD1 or TRBD2 (6 bases each). The V end lost 4 bases, the J end lost 4 bases, and 23 bases lay between the germline ends. This CDR3 spans 18 amino acids. Germline V gene lookup returns CDR1 SNHLY and CDR2 FYNNEI. The DNA for the CDR3 is TGTGCCAGCAGTGGCTGGGGGCGGGTGGCTAGCGAGTACAATGAGCAGTTCTTC. Translated, it gives CASSGWGRVASEYNEQFF.

The gene calls are TRBV7-9 and TRBJ2-1; no clear D. Germline CDR1 reads SEHNR; CDR2 reads FQNEAQ (reference sequence). V shed 2 bases and J shed 8 bases, with 7 bases lying between them. This CDR3 region has 12 residues. CDR3 region: CASSLWTDEQFF. The CDR3 bases are TGTGCCAGCAGCTTATGGACGGATGAGCAGTTCTTC.

The chain uses TRBV9 and TRBJ2-2; TRBD1 might be the D (7 bases). Germline CDR1 and CDR2: SGDLS and YYNGEE. V was clipped by 0 bases and J by 2 bases, with 14 bases between them. The CDR3 spans 17 residues. DNA of the CDR3: TGTGCCAGCAGCGTAGGTGGGCAGGGGGGTAACACCGGGGAGCTGTTTTTT. Its protein product is CASSVGGQGGNTGELFF.

The chain employs TRBV5-4 and TRBJ2-7, with D perhaps TRBD1 (5 bases). Between the trimmed V and J ends, which lost 0 bases and 2 bases, there was a span of 9 bases. Germline loops: CDR1 SGHNT, CDR2 YYREEE (reference sequence). CDR3 length: 14 amino acids. The CDR3 DNA follows: TGTGCCAGCAGCTTGGAGAGACAGACCTACGAGCAGTACTTC. This gives the protein CASSLERQTYEQYF.

J is TRBJ2-1 and V is TRBV18; 9 bases line up with TRBD2. Germline-derived CDR1 and CDR2 are KGHSH and LQKENI. The CDR3 covers 14 residues. V gave up 0 bases and J gave up 6 bases; unmatched junction bases: 0. In DNA, the CDR3 is TGTGCCAGCTCACCACCTAGCGGGGGCAATGAGCAGTTCTTC. Its translation is CASSPPSGGNEQFF.

This chain uses TRBV7-9 with TRBJ1-1, with D unresolved. This CDR3 is 13 amino acids long. Germline V gene sequence: CDR1 SEHNR, CDR2 FQNEAQ (reference sequence). V shed 9 bases and J shed 0 bases, with 11 bases lying between them. CDR3 in DNA: TGTGCCAGTAAACAGTTCCTGAACACTGAAGCTTTCTTT. Its protein product is CASKQFLNTEAFF. The full variable domain, rest sourced from reference TRBV7-9 and TRBJ1-1, is DTGVSQNPRHKITKRGQNVTFRCDPISEHNRLYWYRQTLGQGPEFLTYFQNEAQLEKSRLLSDRFSAERPKGSFSTLEIQRTEQGDSAMYLCASKQFLNTEAFFGQGTRLTVV.

This clone came up once. The J gene is TRBJ1-2, the V gene TRBV4-1; D possibly corresponds to TRBD1 (5 bases). Deletions cut 0 bases from V and 2 bases from J, with 13 bases between. The CDR3 runs to 16 residues. CDR1 is MGHRA and CDR2 is YSYEKL in the germline V gene. The DNA of the CDR3 is TGCGCCAGCAGCCAAGATGAAGCAGGGAACAACTATGGCTACACCTTC. Translated: CASSQDEAGNNYGYTF.

The CDR3 reads CASSPAYEQYF. CDR3 DNA sequence: TGTGCCAGCAGCCCCGCCTACGAGCAGTACTTC. V gene TRBV6-6 combines with J gene TRBJ2-7; no reliable D call. Germline V CDR1 and CDR2: MNHNY, SVGAGI (reference sequence). V lost 6 bases, J lost 2 bases, and 5 bases lay in between. CDR3 length: 11 amino acids.

V usage is TRBV29-1 and J usage is TRBJ1-5, with D perhaps TRBD1 (5 bases). The CDR3 is 14 amino acids. Per germline, CDR1 SQVTM and CDR2 ANQGSEA. The V and J ends lost 4 bases and 0 bases respectively, with 10 bases between them. As DNA, the CDR3 is TGCAGCGTTGTGGTAGGGGATAGCAATCAGCCCCAGCATTTT. Translated: CSVVVGDSNQPQHF.

The chain couples TRBV7-6 to TRBJ2-2; D call uncertain. The CDR3 totals 15 residues. Trimming pared 4 bases from V and 1 base from J, leaving 10 bases between. CDR1 and CDR2 from the germline V gene are SGHVS and FNYEAQ. CDR3 nucleotides: TGTGCCAGCAGCTCGTCTAGGGAGAACACCGGGGAGCTGTTTTTT. It translates to CASSSSRENTGELFF.

Points on this clone: Distinct nucleotide sequences in the sample also encode this CDR3. The V gene is TRBV30, the J gene TRBJ1-5, with D uncertain. Deletions cut 7 bases from V and 3 bases from J, with 10 bases between. Germline V gene data show CDR1 as GTSNPN and CDR2 as SVGIG (reference sequence). The CDR3 is made up of 12 amino acids. As DNA, the CDR3 is TGTGCCTCCTCAACGGACAATCAGCCCCAGCATTTT. The encoded protein is CASSTDNQPQHF.

CDR3 sequence: CACLIAGYEQYF. Written as DNA, the CDR3 is TGTGCCTGTCTCATTGCGGGTTACGAGCAGTACTTC. The chain joins TRBV30 to TRBJ2-7, with D perhaps matching TRBD2 (5 bases). Deletions cut 6 bases from V and 4 bases from J, with 13 bases between. The CDR3 consists of 12 residues. Germline CDR1 and CDR2: GTSNPN and SVGIG (reference sequence).

The sample holds one count of this clone. The gene calls are TRBV4-3 and TRBJ2-1, with D perhaps matching TRBD1 (6 bases). Germline lookup yields CDR1 LGHNA and CDR2 YSLEER. The CDR3 length is 17 residues. The V and J ends lost 0 bases and 8 bases respectively, with 20 bases between them. DNA for the CDR3: TGCGCCAGCAGCCAAGACTCTTTACAGGGAAGGGTGGATGAGCAGTTCTTC. Encoded protein: CASSQDSLQGRVDEQFF.

The V gene is TRBV30, the J gene TRBJ2-1; D is possibly TRBD1 (5 bases). The CDR3 is 12 residues long. V lost 2 bases to trimming and J lost 10 bases, with 12 bases between them. Germline V gene sequence: CDR1 GTSNPN, CDR2 SVGIG (reference sequence). CDR3 protein: CAWSPLAGEQFF. CDR3 nucleotide sequence: TGTGCCTGGAGTCCCCTGGCAGGGGAGCAGTTCTTC.

The sample holds one count of this clone. V gene TRBV13 combines with J gene TRBJ2-3; D is unresolved. Trimming left V 4 bases short and J 0 bases short, with 8 bases between. Germline assignment: CDR1 PRHDT and CDR2 FYEKMQ (reference sequence). The CDR3 is made up of 14 amino acids. The chain's CDR3 is CASSYSYSTDTQYF. CDR3 bases: TGTGCCAGCAGCTATTCATATAGCACAGATACGCAGTATTTT.

The genes are TRBV19 and TRBJ1-1; D is unclear. Trimming removed 3 bases from V and 2 bases from J, with 7 bases in between. The CDR3 has 13 amino acids. In germline, CDR1 is LNHDA, CDR2 SQIVND (reference sequence). In nucleotides, the CDR3 is TGTGCCAGTAGTATTGGCCCAAACACTGAAGCTTTCTTT. Translated: CASSIGPNTEAFF. The variable domain in full, completed from reference TRBV19 and TRBJ1-1, reads DGGITQSPKYLFRKEGQNVTLSCEQNLNHDAMYWYRQDPGQGLRLIYYSQIVNDFQKGDIAEGYSVSREKKESFPLTVTSAQKNPTAFYLCASSIGPNTEAFFGQGTRLTVV.

This clone appeared a single time. The rearrangement uses TRBV28 and TRBJ2-7; TRBD1 aligns across 10 bases. Germline loops: CDR1 MDHEN, CDR2 SYDVKM. V was clipped by 7 bases and J by 7 bases; unmatched bases: 10. The CDR3 covers 14 residues. The CDR3 reads CASNVRQGAQEQYF. The CDR3 DNA reads as TGTGCCAGCAACGTTAGACAGGGGGCGCAGGAGCAGTACTTC.

The rearrangement uses TRBV11-1 and TRBJ2-5, with TRBD1 matching over 7 bases. CDR1 is SGHAT, CDR2 FQDESV, per germline (reference sequence). This CDR3 contains 14 residues. The ends lost 5 bases at V and 2 bases at J; junction bases unmatched: 5. CDR3 sequence reads: CASSGTVLQETQYF. The CDR3 DNA reads as TGTGCCAGCAGCGGGACAGTATTACAAGAGACCCAGTACTTC. The full variable domain, rest sourced from reference TRBV11-1 and TRBJ2-5, is EAEVAQSPRYKITEKSQAVAFWCDPISGHATLYWYRQILGQGPELLVQFQDESVVDDSQLPKDRFSAERLKGVDSTLKIQPAELGDSAMYLCASSGTVLQETQYFGPGTRLLVL.

This chain's CDR3 is CASSLGGGTEAFF. The CDR3 bases are TGTGCCAGTTCGCTCGGGGGAGGGACTGAAGCTTTCTTT. The chain joins TRBV28 to TRBJ1-1; D may be TRBD1 (5 bases). Germline V gene data show CDR1 as MDHEN and CDR2 as SYDVKM. Trimming shortened V by 9 bases and J by 5 bases, and 16 bases separated the two germline ends. The CDR3 spans 13 residues.